The present entry profiles one T cell receptor (beta chain) with its context. Its antigen is undetermined. This record comes from a study of T cell repertoires in aging, cancer and after chemotherapy. Across the whole study: Glioblastoma patients receiving temozolomide-based therapy gave paired samples before and after chemotherapy. Study-level results: In cancer patients, declining TCR diversity with age involved lost richness and lost evenness.

TRB rearrangements spanning V, D and J were amplified using mixed TRB-A/B primers. MiXCR was run by TCRdb on the multiplex PCR reads, yielding one entry per CDR3 protein. The profile shows about 1,100 distinct CDR3 sequences, about 45% of them singletons. TCR beta rearrangements were amplified from peripheral blood genomic DNA. Trimming removed 4 bases from V and 3 bases from J; junction bases left unmatched: 7. Germline V gene data show CDR1 as SGHDT and CDR2 as YYEEEE. CDR3 length equals 17 residues. The chain is built from TRBV5-6 and TRBJ2-6; TRBD1 aligns across 10 bases. This receptor was taken from a human donor with a solid tumor. The donor label of this sample is uncertain. Sequencing was done on a sample of blood. The chain's CDR3 is CASSRGTGVYGANVLTF. CDR3 nucleotides: TGTGCCAGCAGCCGCGGGACAGGGGTATATGGGGCCAACGTCCTGACTTTC.